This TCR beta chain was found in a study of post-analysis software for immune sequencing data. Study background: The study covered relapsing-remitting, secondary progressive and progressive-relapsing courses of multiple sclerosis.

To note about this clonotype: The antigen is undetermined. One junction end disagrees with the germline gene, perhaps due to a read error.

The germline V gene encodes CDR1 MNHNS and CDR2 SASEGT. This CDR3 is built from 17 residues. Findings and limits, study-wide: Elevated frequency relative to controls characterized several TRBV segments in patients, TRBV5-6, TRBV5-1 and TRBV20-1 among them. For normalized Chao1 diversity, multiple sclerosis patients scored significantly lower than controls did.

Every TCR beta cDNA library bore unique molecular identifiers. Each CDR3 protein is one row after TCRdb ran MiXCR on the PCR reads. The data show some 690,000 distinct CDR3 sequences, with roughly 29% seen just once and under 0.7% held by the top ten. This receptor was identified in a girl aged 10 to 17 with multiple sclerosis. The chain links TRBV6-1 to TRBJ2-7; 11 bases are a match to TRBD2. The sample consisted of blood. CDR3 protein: CAGRLTSGRRGGHEQYF. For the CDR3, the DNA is TGTGCCGGCAGGCTAACTAGCGGGAGACGGGGGGGGCACGAGCAGTACTTC.